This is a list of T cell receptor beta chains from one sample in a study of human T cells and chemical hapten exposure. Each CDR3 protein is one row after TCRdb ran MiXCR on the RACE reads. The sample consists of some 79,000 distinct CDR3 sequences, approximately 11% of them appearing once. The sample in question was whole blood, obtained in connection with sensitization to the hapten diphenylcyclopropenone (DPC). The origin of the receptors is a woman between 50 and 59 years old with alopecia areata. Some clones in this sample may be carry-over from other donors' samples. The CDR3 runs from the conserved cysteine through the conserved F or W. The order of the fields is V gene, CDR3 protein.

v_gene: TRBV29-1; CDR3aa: CSVSGGQGLFDGYTF
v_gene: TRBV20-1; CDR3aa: CSARDKGQLNTEAFF
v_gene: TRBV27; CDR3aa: CATTGGTGGSGANVQTF
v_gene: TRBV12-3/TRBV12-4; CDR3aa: CASSPGTYNEQFF
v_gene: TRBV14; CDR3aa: CASSQELDLGTIYF
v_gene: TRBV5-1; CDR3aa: CASREGSYEQYF
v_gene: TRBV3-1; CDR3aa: CASSQGSGGNQPQHF
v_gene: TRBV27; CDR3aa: CASSNWQGGNQPQHF
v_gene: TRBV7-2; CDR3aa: CASSLKGTGGDSGNTIYF
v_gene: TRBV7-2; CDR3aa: CASSLAGMGFGKNIQYF
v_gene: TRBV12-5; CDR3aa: CASSGQGYETQYF
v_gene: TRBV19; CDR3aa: CASRGLAGGPSEFF
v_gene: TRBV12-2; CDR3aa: CASRLGAGTADGPQHF
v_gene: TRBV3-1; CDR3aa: CASSQVTPNEQFF
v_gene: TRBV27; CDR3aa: CASSLIGTQGSQPQHF
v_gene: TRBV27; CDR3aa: CASKLIGTGGLLSYNSPLHF
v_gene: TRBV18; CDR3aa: CASSSTRQPAQYF
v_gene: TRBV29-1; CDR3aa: CSVARELGGEQYF
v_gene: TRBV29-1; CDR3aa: CSARRGLGAQYF
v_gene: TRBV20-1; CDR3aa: CSAREGSSYEQYF
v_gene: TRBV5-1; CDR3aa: CASSLALAGSSYEQYF
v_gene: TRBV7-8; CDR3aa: CASSYGQGAGGNTIYF
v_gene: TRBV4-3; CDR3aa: CASSQQIAGGFYEQYF
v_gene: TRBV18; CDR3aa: CASSRGALTDTQYF
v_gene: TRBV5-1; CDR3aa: CASSLDLSSYNEQFF
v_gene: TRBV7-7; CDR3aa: CASSRGGELETQYF
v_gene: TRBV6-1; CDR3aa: CATRQGQKETQYF
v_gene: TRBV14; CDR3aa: CASSRGLAGPYEQYF
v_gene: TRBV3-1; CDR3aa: CASSQLGHSGNTIYF
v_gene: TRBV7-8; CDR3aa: CASSPNRGLNQPQHF
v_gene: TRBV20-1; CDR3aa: CSARVSGTRTGELFF
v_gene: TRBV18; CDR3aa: CASSNRERNNSPLHF
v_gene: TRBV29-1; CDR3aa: CSVEGRGLHEQYF
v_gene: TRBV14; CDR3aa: CGPNRVEYNEQFF
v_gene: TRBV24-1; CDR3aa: CATSHRGEQFF
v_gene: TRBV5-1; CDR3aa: CASTVQGPAYEQYF
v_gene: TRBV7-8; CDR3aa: CASSPSASGRGQQYF
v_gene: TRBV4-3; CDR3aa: CASSQTADLNNEQFF
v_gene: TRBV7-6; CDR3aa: CASSPKIWGPNTEAFF
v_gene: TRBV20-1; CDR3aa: CSVPPGSSGRAGTDTQYF
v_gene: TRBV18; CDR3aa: CASSPPQGGPTNEKLFF
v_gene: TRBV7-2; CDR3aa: CASSLRTERHYEQYF
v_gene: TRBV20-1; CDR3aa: CSARVKTEAFF
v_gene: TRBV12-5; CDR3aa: CASGYGQAREAFF
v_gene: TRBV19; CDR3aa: CASSILAVSSYNEQFF
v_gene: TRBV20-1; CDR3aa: CSARVPSSNEQFF
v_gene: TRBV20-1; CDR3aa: CSARDLGADTQYF
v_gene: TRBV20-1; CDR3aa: CSAKTSPGQDYEQYF
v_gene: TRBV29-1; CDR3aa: CSVLQTSAETQYF
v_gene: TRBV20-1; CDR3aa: CSARARPPEQFF
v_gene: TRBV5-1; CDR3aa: CASSLDGTPRAFF
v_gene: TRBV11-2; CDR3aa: CASSYGETQYF
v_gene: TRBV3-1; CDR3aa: CASSRGTGSNQPQHF
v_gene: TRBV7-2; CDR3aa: CASGSGAGAYEQYF